The next 29 T cell receptor beta chains were all read from a single sample in a study of T cell responses to AZD1222 COVID-19 vaccine. Data came from immunoSEQ multiplex PCR; TCRdb stores just in-frame clones and leaves some out. Here the sample spans about 120,000 clones, 85% to 90% being singletons. Material: peripheral blood, obtained 28 days after the second AZD1222 dose. These receptors all stem from an adult who received the AZD1222 COVID-19 vaccine.

The rearrangement uses TRBV6-2 or TRBV6-3 and TRBJ1-4, with a weak D call TRBD1 (5 bases). This CDR3 comprises 14 residues. The V end was cut by 6 bases, the J end by 6 bases, with 14 bases between. Germline V gene lookup returns CDR1 MNHEY and CDR2 SVGEGT. CDR3 residues: CASSTGGIHEKLFF. CDR3 in DNA: TGTGCCAGCAGCACCGGGGGAATCCATGAAAAACTGTTTTTT.

The chain is built from TRBV19 and TRBJ1-5; maybe TRBD1 (6 bases). The CDR3 is 16 residues long. Germline values: CDR1 LNHDA, CDR2 SQIVND (reference sequence). The V and J ends lost 7 bases and 2 bases respectively, with 18 bases between them. This CDR3 is CASNNRGGWGNQPQHF. The CDR3 DNA sequence: TGTGCCAGTAACAACCGAGGGGGTTGGGGCAATCAGCCCCAGCATTTT. The complete variable domain, with remaining parts taken from reference TRBV19 and TRBJ1-5, reads DGGITQSPKYLFRKEGQNVTLSCEQNLNHDAMYWYRQDPGQGLRLIYYSQIVNDFQKGDIAEGYSVSREKKESFPLTVTSAQKNPTAFYLCASNNRGGWGNQPQHFGDGTRLSIL.

The V and J genes are TRBV4-1 and TRBJ1-6, with unresolved D. This CDR3 region has 15 residues. The germline V and J ends were trimmed by 0 bases and 7 bases, with 10 bases remaining between them. Germline V gives CDR1 MGHRA, CDR2 YSYEKL. For the CDR3, the DNA is TGCGCCAGCAGCCAAGAGGAGGAGGCCAATTCACCCCTCCACTTT. It encodes CASSQEEEANSPLHF.

J is TRBJ2-3 and V is TRBV27, with 10 bases that match TRBD2. From germline, CDR1 is MNHEY and CDR2 SMNVEV (reference sequence). Losses at the gene ends were 2 bases for V and 5 bases for J; bases not matched to a gene: 7. The CDR3 has 16 residues. CDR3 sequence: CASSLGLAGAIDTQYF. As DNA, the CDR3 is TGTGCCAGCAGTTTAGGGCTAGCGGGAGCAATAGATACGCAGTATTTT.

Here the CDR3 reads CASSSPGGANTEAFF. The CDR3 nucleotides read TGTGCCAGCAGTTCCCCAGGTGGGGCGAACACTGAAGCTTTCTTT. The chain uses TRBV28 and TRBJ1-1, with D maybe TRBD1 (5 bases). CDR1 MDHEN and CDR2 SYDVKM come from the germline V gene. There are 15 residues in the CDR3. V was cut by 4 bases and J by 1 base, with 13 bases left in between.

This chain uses TRBV2 with TRBJ2-1; TRBD1 matches at 8 bases. Trimming cost V 6 bases and J 10 bases; bases outside gene matches: 11. This CDR3 has 14 residues. Germline CDR1 SNHLY, CDR2 FYNNEI. The CDR3 reads CASRRLYRDREQFF. The CDR3 region has the DNA TGTGCCAGCAGGCGTTTATACCGGGACAGGGAGCAGTTCTTC.

The chain joins TRBV7-9 to TRBJ1-5, with TRBD1 matching over 7 bases. The germline V gene has CDR1 SEHNR and CDR2 FQNEAQ (reference sequence). This CDR3 spans 18 amino acids. V shed 5 bases and J 4 bases; nucleotides not matched to a gene: 17. The CDR3 DNA reads TGTGCCAGCAGCAAACAGACAGGGATCGGCTCAATTAATCAGCCCCAGCATTTT. Translated, it gives CASSKQTGIGSINQPQHF. Variable domain in full (rest from reference TRBV7-9 and TRBJ1-5): DTGVSQNPRHKITKRGQNVTFRCDPISEHNRLYWYRQTLGQGPEFLTYFQNEAQLEKSRLLSDRFSAERPKGSFSTLEIQRTEQGDSAMYLCASSKQTGIGSINQPQHFGDGTRLSIL.

This sequence joins TRBV19 and TRBJ2-6; D gene unclear. The CDR3 runs to 17 residues. The germline V and J ends were trimmed by 0 bases and 3 bases, with 12 bases remaining between them. The germline gives CDR1 LNHDA, CDR2 SQIVND (reference sequence). CDR3 sequence reads: CASSIEPSFGGANVLTF. The CDR3 DNA sequence: TGTGCCAGTAGTATAGAACCCTCTTTTGGTGGGGCCAACGTCCTGACTTTC.

This clone was counted a single time. The genes are TRBV7-2 and TRBJ1-2; D remains unclear. The CDR3 runs to 14 residues. V dropped 0 bases and J dropped 3 bases, with 8 bases sitting between them. Germline values: CDR1 SGHTA, CDR2 FQGNSA. CDR3 residues: CASSLAGSDYGYTF. The CDR3 nucleotides read TGTGCCAGCAGCTTAGCAGGGTCCGACTATGGCTACACCTTC.

This chain joins TRBV27 and TRBJ1-5; no clear D. CDR3 length equals 15 residues. Between the trimmed V and J ends, which lost 5 bases and 2 bases, there was a span of 13 bases. In germline, CDR1 is MNHEY, CDR2 SMNVEV (reference sequence). The CDR3 DNA reads TGTGCCAGCAGTCCTCGCCCCCTGGGCAATCAGCCCCAGCATTTT. Encoded protein: CASSPRPLGNQPQHF.

The chain carries TRBV20-1 and TRBJ2-3, with D tentatively TRBD1 or TRBD2 (5 bases each). V was shortened by 3 bases and J by 4 bases, with 14 bases between the two germline ends. This CDR3 has 14 residues. CDR1 is DFQATT, CDR2 SNEGSKA, per germline (reference sequence). This chain's CDR3 is CSASVPGTADTQYF. The CDR3 nucleotides read TGCAGTGCTAGTGTGCCCGGGACCGCAGATACGCAGTATTTT.

The V gene is TRBV10-3, the J gene TRBJ1-6; perhaps TRBD1 as D (5 bases). This CDR3 spans 18 amino acids. Germline loops: CDR1 ENHRY, CDR2 SYGVKD. Trimming took 10 bases from V and 5 from J, leaving 27 bases between them. DNA for the CDR3: TGTGCCACAACTCCTAAAGGGACGGCTCTAACCGATAATTCACCCCTCCACTTT. This sequence encodes CATTPKGTALTDNSPLHF.

A word on this clone: This sample also contains other DNA sequences that code for the same CDR3. V gene TRBV28 combines with J gene TRBJ1-2; D is unclear. Germline V gives CDR1 MDHEN, CDR2 SYDVKM. The CDR3 is 13 amino acids. The V end was cut by 4 bases, the J end by 8 bases, with 14 bases between. Here the CDR3 reads CASSSHSTEGYTF. The CDR3 DNA follows: TGTGCCAGCAGTTCTCACTCGACGGAAGGCTACACCTTC.

CDR3 DNA sequence: TGTGCCAGCAGTTTGATGGGGGACAAAAATTCACCCCTCCACTTT. This codes for CASSLMGDKNSPLHF. V usage is TRBV27 and J usage is TRBJ1-6; a possible D gene is TRBD1 (6 bases). This CDR3 region has 15 residues. The V gene lost 3 bases and the J gene lost 7 bases, with 13 bases spanning the gap. Looked up from germline, CDR1 is MNHEY and CDR2 is SMNVEV (reference sequence).

V and J are TRBV7-2 and TRBJ1-6; the match to TRBD1 covers 7 bases. The CDR3 has 17 amino acids. Losses at the gene ends were 1 base for V and 9 bases for J; bases not matched to a gene: 12. CDR1 and CDR2 from the germline V gene are SGHTA and FQGNSA. The CDR3 is CASSLGGTASRASPLHF. DNA for the CDR3: TGTGCCAGCAGCTTAGGGGGGACAGCCTCAAGGGCTTCACCCCTCCACTTT.

The V and J genes are TRBV27 and TRBJ2-1; D may be TRBD2 (6 bases). The CDR3 has 16 residues. V lost 3 bases to trimming and J lost 7 bases, with 19 bases between them. Germline V lookup: CDR1 MNHEY, CDR2 SMNVEV (reference sequence). As DNA, the CDR3 is TGTGCCAGCAGTTTTTCATGGAGGGCCGGGCTGAATGAGCAGTTCTTC. It encodes CASSFSWRAGLNEQFF.

CDR3 coding DNA: TGTGCCAGCAGCTTCGACACTCCGAACACCGGGGAGCTGTTTTTT. Protein sequence: CASSFDTPNTGELFF. The chain is built from TRBV7-2 and TRBJ2-2; D unresolved. The V gene's germline CDR1 is SGHTA and CDR2 FQGNSA. The CDR3 covers 15 residues. The V end was cut by 3 bases, the J end by 0 bases, with 8 bases between.

This clone has only one observation. The gene calls are TRBV7-6 and TRBJ2-2; no clear D. Germline CDR1 SGHVS, CDR2 FNYEAQ. Trimming took off 4 bases at V and 3 bases at J, with 15 bases between the two ends. This CDR3 is 16 amino acids long. The CDR3 spells CASSSTRKGYTGELFF. Written as DNA, the CDR3 is TGTGCCAGCAGCTCGACCCGGAAAGGGTACACCGGGGAGCTGTTTTTT. The variable domain in full, with the rest retrieved from reference TRBV7-6 and TRBJ2-2, is GAGVSQSPRYKVTKRGQDVALRCDPISGHVSLYWYRQALGQGPEFLTYFNYEAQQDKSGLPNDRFSAERPEGSISTLTIQRTEQRDSAMYRCASSSTRKGYTGELFFGEGSRLTVL.

V gene TRBV5-6 combines with J gene TRBJ2-5; 8 bases align to TRBD2. V was pared by 6 bases and J by 4 bases, with 8 bases of the junction left unmatched. The CDR3 has 14 residues. In germline, CDR1 is SGHDT, CDR2 YYEEEE. For the CDR3, the DNA is TGTGCCAGCACCCCCGGTCTAGCGGGAGAGACCCAGTACTTC. Its translation is CASTPGLAGETQYF. The full variable domain, in which reference TRBV5-6 and TRBJ2-5 provide the parts outside the CDR3, is DAGVTQSPTHLIKTRGQQVTLRCSPKSGHDTVSWYQQALGQGPQFIFQYYEEEERQRGNFPDRFSGHQFPNYSSELNVNALLLGDSALYLCASTPGLAGETQYFGPGTRLLVL.

V usage is TRBV7-2 and J usage is TRBJ1-2; TRBD1 is a possible D gene (5 bases). V shed 5 bases and J shed 6 bases, with 13 bases lying between them. The CDR3 is 13 amino acids. Germline V lookup: CDR1 SGHTA, CDR2 FQGNSA. The CDR3 reads CASSRSRGNGYTF. DNA for the CDR3: TGTGCCAGCAGCCGCTCGCGGGGGAATGGCTACACCTTC.

The chain recombines TRBV25-1 with TRBJ2-7; TRBD1 matches 12 bases. Germline V gives CDR1 MGHDK, CDR2 SYGVNS. The CDR3 has 15 amino acids. J lost 7 bases, V lost 5 bases, and 9 bases had no gene match. The DNA of the CDR3 is TGTGCCAGCAGTACCGGAGGGACAGGGGGCAAAGAGCAGTACTTC. This gives the protein CASSTGGTGGKEQYF.

V gene TRBV28 combines with J gene TRBJ1-2, with unresolved D. V lost 6 bases, J lost 0 bases, and 8 bases lay in between. The germline gives CDR1 MDHEN, CDR2 SYDVKM. The CDR3 has 13 amino acids. The CDR3 reads CASRPGANYGYTF. CDR3 in DNA: TGTGCCAGCAGGCCAGGAGCTAACTATGGCTACACCTTC.

This chain links TRBV4-3 with TRBJ2-1; TRBD2 matches at 8 bases. The CDR3 contains 15 residues. CDR1 LGHNA and CDR2 YSLEER come from the germline V gene. The ends lost 4 bases at V and 6 bases at J; junction bases unmatched: 8. The CDR3 spells CASSPISGTGNEQFF. CDR3 coding DNA: TGCGCCAGCAGCCCAATTAGCGGGACTGGCAATGAGCAGTTCTTC.

This chain links TRBV19 with TRBJ1-2; perhaps TRBD1 as D (5 bases). Trimming stripped 4 bases from V and 3 bases from J, with 15 bases between. CDR3 length: 15 amino acids. Looked up from germline, CDR1 is LNHDA and CDR2 is SQIVND (reference sequence). The CDR3 sequence is CASSTETGTHYGYTF. DNA of the CDR3: TGTGCCAGTAGTACTGAAACCGGGACTCACTATGGCTACACCTTC. Combining the CDR3 with reference TRBV19 and TRBJ1-2 gives the whole variable domain DGGITQSPKYLFRKEGQNVTLSCEQNLNHDAMYWYRQDPGQGLRLIYYSQIVNDFQKGDIAEGYSVSREKKESFPLTVTSAQKNPTAFYLCASSTETGTHYGYTFGSGTRLTVV.

The chain joins TRBV7-9 to TRBJ1-3; 8 nucleotides match TRBD1. V lost 6 bases, J lost 4 bases, and 5 bases stayed unmatched. The CDR3 has 14 amino acids. Germline assignment: CDR1 SEHNR and CDR2 FQNEAQ (reference sequence). CDR3 nucleotides: TGTGCCAGCAGTGGGCGGACAGGGGGAAACACCATATATTTT. Its protein product is CASSGRTGGNTIYF.

The chain carries TRBV10-3 and TRBJ2-7; TRBD2 is a possible D gene (6 bases). CDR1 and CDR2 from the germline V gene are ENHRY and SYGVKD. The CDR3 length is 13 residues. In DNA form, the CDR3 reads TGTGCGCACGGAAGTGGGGGGACCTACGAGCAGTACTTC. It is translated as CAHGSGGTYEQYF.

The rearrangement links TRBV5-1 to TRBJ2-1; a weak D match, TRBD2 (5 bases). This CDR3 is 15 amino acids long. Trimming left V 1 base short and J 1 base short, with 9 bases between. The germline V gene encodes CDR1 SGHRS and CDR2 YFSETQ. CDR3 sequence: CASSLYSASYNEQFF. CDR3 DNA: TGCGCCAGCAGCTTGTATAGCGCTTCCTACAATGAGCAGTTCTTC.

This clone was counted a single time. The chain links TRBV6-5 to TRBJ2-6, with D possibly matching TRBD1 (5 bases). Germline assignment: CDR1 MNHEY and CDR2 SVGAGI. V lost 6 bases to trimming and J lost 2 bases, with 11 bases between them. This CDR3 spans 15 amino acids. Here the CDR3 DNA reads TGTGCCAGCAGGCCACAGGTGGCTGGGGCCAACGTCCTGACTTTC. Translation gives CASRPQVAGANVLTF.

The chain carries TRBV4-1 and TRBJ2-4, with 15 bases aligning to TRBD2. This CDR3 is 18 amino acids long. Unmatched junction bases numbered 3, after V lost 0 bases and J lost 3 bases. In germline, CDR1 is MGHRA, CDR2 YSYEKL. CDR3 protein: CASSQDGLAGGIKNIQYF. Here the CDR3 DNA reads TGCGCCAGCAGCCAAGATGGACTAGCGGGAGGGATCAAAAACATTCAGTACTTC.